This T cell receptor (beta chain) was recovered during a study of molecular identifiers for immune sequencing clone quantification. The CDR3 contains 17 residues. Germline values: CDR1 SGHAT, CDR2 FQNNGV. Germline trimming cut 4 bases from V and 1 base from J; bases unmatched to any gene: 11. Study-level results: Jurkat TCR RNA spiked in from one cell (amid some 1.1 million naive cells) was reportedly detectable.

Regarding this clonotype: The antigen remains unidentified.

Generation of bulk TCR libraries relied on previously described methods and listed TCR primers. One entry per CDR3 protein results from TCRdb running MiXCR on the PCR reads. The table has about 510,000 distinct CDR3 sequences, about 25% seen once. Sequenced input: naive CD8+ T cells from blood, with Jurkat cell RNA spiked in. Subset meaning: FACS-sorted CD8+CD4-CCR7+CD45RA+ naive T cells. This sequence originates from a human donor in good health. Some libraries in this study had Jurkat cell RNA spiked in. This chain uses TRBV11-2 with TRBJ2-5; 8 nucleotides line up with TRBD2. CDR3 sequence (DNA): TGTGCCAGCAGCTCTCGCCCGGGGGGGCGCCTCCAAGAGACCCAGTACTTC. Its translation is CASSSRPGGRLQETQYF.